Presented here are 13 T cell receptor beta chains from one specimen sequenced in a study of CXCR3-negative and CXCR3-positive naive CD8 T cells. Researchers prepared the TRB cDNA libraries using 5' RACE with UMI labels. TCRdb reanalyzed the 5' RACE reads, giving one entry per CDR3 protein sequence and no DNA. The sample includes 69,000 or so distinct CDR3 sequences. The material sequenced was naive CXCR3- CD8+ T cells from blood. The subset: CD45RO-CCR7+CD27+CD95- naive CD8+ T cells lacking CXCR3 (TNR3-). Source of these receptors: a human donor in good health. Some clones in this sample may be carry-over from other donors' samples.

The CDR3 here is CASSLGPTGSGLETQYF. The chain recombines TRBV28 with TRBJ2-5; TCRdb indicates TRBD1, and absent DNA this call remains unverified. Germline CDR1 and CDR2: MDHEN and SYDVKM. This CDR3 is 17 amino acids long.

This chain joins TRBV7-2 and TRBJ2-7. Germline CDR1 is SGHTA and CDR2 is FQGNSA. The CDR3 is 17 amino acids. The CDR3 protein is CASSLMKGFPNSYEQYF.

V gene TRBV7-2 combines with J gene TRBJ2-5; the TRBD1 assignment by TCRdb is unverifiable without DNA. The germline CDR1 and CDR2 sequences are SGHTA and FQGNSA. The CDR3 is made up of 17 amino acids. CDR3 amino acids: CASSSPGREIIQETQYF.

J is TRBJ2-2 and V is TRBV29-1; TCRdb gives TRBD1 as the D gene, but with no DNA this cannot be confirmed. CDR1 and CDR2 from the germline V gene are SQVTM and ANQGSEA. CDR3 length equals 13 residues. This chain's CDR3 is CSVLGRGTGELFF.

The V and J genes are TRBV12-3 or TRBV12-4 and TRBJ2-5; lacking DNA, the TRBD1 call made by TCRdb goes unchecked. The CDR3 loop spans 14 amino acids. The CDR3 sequence is CASSLGQIQETQYF.

The chain links TRBV3-1 to TRBJ2-7; the D call of TRBD1 rests on TCRdb alone, since no DNA is present to check it. The V gene's germline CDR1 is LGHDT and CDR2 YNNKEL (reference sequence). This CDR3 comprises 13 residues. The CDR3 spells CASSRPDSYEQYF.

This chain connects TRBV20-1 to TRBJ2-5; no DNA is available, so the TRBD1 call from TCRdb remains unchecked. The CDR3 contains 14 residues. CDR1 and CDR2 from the germline V gene are DFQATT and SNEGSKA (reference sequence). The CDR3 sequence is CSARAGDVQETQYF.

The chain uses TRBV5-6 and TRBJ1-1; the TCRdb D gene call, TRBD1, has no DNA to confirm it. The CDR3 has 14 amino acids. CDR1 SGHDT and CDR2 YYEEEE come from the germline V gene. CDR3 region: CASSLGPGVTEAFF.

The V and J genes are TRBV10-2 and TRBJ1-1; TCRdb designates TRBD1, a call that cannot be tested without DNA. The V gene's germline CDR1 is WSHSY and CDR2 SAAADI. This CDR3 has 12 residues. CDR3 loop: CASKKGGDGAFF.

The chain links TRBV20-1 to TRBJ2-3; no DNA is available, so the TRBD2 call from TCRdb remains unchecked. The CDR3 is 11 residues long. Germline-derived CDR1 and CDR2 are DFQATT and SNEGSKA (reference sequence). This chain's CDR3 is CSARSGGAQYF.

The rearrangement uses TRBV7-7 and TRBJ2-1; TCRdb indicates TRBD2, and absent DNA this call remains unverified. Germline lookup yields CDR1 SSHAT and CDR2 FNYEAQ (reference sequence). This CDR3 comprises 15 residues. The CDR3 is CASSLRDSTYNEQFF.

The chain carries TRBV6-5 and TRBJ2-3; TCRdb's D gene call, TRBD1, goes unchecked for lack of DNA. The CDR3 is 14 residues long. Germline CDR1 reads MNHEY; CDR2 reads SVGAGI. CDR3 in amino acids: CASSLRELGDTQYF.

The chain uses TRBV21-1 and TRBJ2-1; lacking DNA, the TRBD2 call made by TCRdb goes unchecked. TRBV21-1 has pseudogene status. This CDR3 spans 16 amino acids. The CDR3: CASSKRLTDFDNEQFF.